Listed below are T cell receptor beta chains from one sample, sequenced in a study of T cell repertoires and leukemia-associated antigens. TCRdb reprocessed the 5' RACE reads with MiXCR, giving one entry per CDR3 protein. The table records roughly 10,000 distinct CDR3 sequences, about 40% of them present only once. No cognate antigen is known for these TCRs. Input material: CD3+ T cells sorted from blood and cultured. The receptors stem from a female donor in good health. Both conserved end residues are trimmed from each CDR3. A D gene is named only where the DNA matches it firmly.

CDR3 protein,V gene,D gene
SAREPQKETQY,TRBV20-1,-
ASSLERGGTDTQY,TRBV11-3,-
ASSFPPHKAGGSYEQY,TRBV12-3/TRBV12-4,TRBD2
ASSYRPRQGLGYGYT,TRBV6-5,TRBD1
ASSATSGHSGNTIY,TRBV12-3/TRBV12-4,-
ASSQLTSGLSTGELF,TRBV4-3,TRBD2
ASRKHPDFSYEQY,TRBV6-4,-
AISSGIGRHTGELF,TRBV10-3,-
ASSVEMLTEKNEQF,TRBV28,-
SAFPSGRKETQY,TRBV20-1,TRBD2
ASSTGNTEAF,TRBV5-1,-
SASRQGSWDSPLH,TRBV20-1,TRBD1
ATSGRQGLEEKLF,TRBV15,TRBD1
ASGGRGDNTGELF,TRBV9,-
ASSSWTSGSGVSYEQY,TRBV27,TRBD2
ASSRGDGRSYEQY,TRBV6-2/TRBV6-3,TRBD2
ASSPRAQYRRSYNEQF,TRBV19,-
ATSPGSSYEQY,TRBV5-1,-
SADGGATSNQPQH,TRBV20-1,-
ASSFGGKDTQY,TRBV11-2,-
ASTPGGTDAQY,TRBV5-5,-
ASSHRDQETQY,TRBV4-3,-
SANFLVETQY,TRBV20-1,-
ASSLGGPLSYNEQF,TRBV27,-
AWSVGTANLAAEAF,TRBV30,-
ASSRELKTGGGAF,TRBV4-1,TRBD1
ASSSTSVQETQY,TRBV7-6,TRBD2
ASSLVRTSYGYT,TRBV7-2,-
ATSKESRIYGYT,TRBV4-2,-
ASSSWTGRNEQF,TRBV5-5,TRBD1
ASSPGLAGSYNEQF,TRBV18,TRBD2
ASSLLRDLETQY,TRBV4-2,-
ASSEWEATYEQY,TRBV6-1,-
ATSGDFSGTGTQY,TRBV15,-
ASSRSTSGANVLT,TRBV11-2,-
SASFLTAGGTEAF,TRBV20-1,-
SARDGHNYEQY,TRBV20-1,-
ASSLRRNNEQL,TRBV12-3/TRBV12-4,-
SASQGEAVAF,TRBV20-1,TRBD1
ASSQDQVRVYGYT,TRBV4-1,-
ADSQETQY,TRBV25-1,-
SARDRGRTITDTQY,TRBV20-1,-
ASSFGHRVSNYGYT,TRBV7-2,-
SVVRGGSGELF,TRBV29-1,-
ATSRDLGQIQETQY,TRBV15,TRBD1
ASSYRVVETQY,TRBV6-2/TRBV6-3,-
ASRSLAGNDYNEQF,TRBV12-3/TRBV12-4,TRBD2
ASSPQGLMDEQY,TRBV7-2,-